This record looks at one T cell receptor (beta chain) sequence and its context. This clonotype was seen a few times. Its antigen is unknown. Base qualities are missing; no much larger clone stands one base away. This record belongs to a study of T cells in Graves' hyperthyroidism and ophthalmopathy (dated by TCRdb to between 2017 and 2020). For the wider study: Peripheral blood samples were taken at initial diagnosis, before any treatment was given. To identify distinguishing TCR V-J signatures, a discovery cohort of about 100 patients was used, comprising 43 with Graves' ophthalmopathy and 55 to 65 with stable Graves' hyperthyroidism. Prospective prediction of ophthalmopathy was tested in an independent validation cohort consisting of some 19 hyperthyroidism patients and 15 or so patients who later progressed to ophthalmopathy. For training and testing, the 100 or so patients in the discovery cohort were randomly divided in a 7:3 ratio. The study also compared thyroid tissue and blood T-cell repertoires from more than five Graves' hyperthyroidism patients. Following sampling, methimazole starting at 30 mg daily was given to hyperthyroidism patients, and high-dose intravenous methylprednisolone was given to ophthalmopathy patients. The paper reports TCR Vbeta CDR3 sequencing of 130 to 150 peripheral blood samples: some 44 ophthalmopathy, under 85 hyperthyroidism and 17 progressor patients.

Stable Graves' hyperthyroidism was defined as the absence of progression to ophthalmopathy over 18 months of follow-up. Hyperthyroidism patients were aged 18 to 65 years and newly diagnosed, with disease duration of less than 2 months. Exclusion was applied to patients with uncontrolled infections, other autoimmune diseases, pregnancy or lactation. Diagnoses were established on the basis of clinical symptoms, serum thyroxine and TRAb, thyroid ultrasound, and orbital computed tomography. PBMCs were separated from roughly 9.3 ml of fresh peripheral blood using Ficoll-Paque density gradient centrifugation. Total RNA was extracted using Trizol reagent, and RNA quality was assessed on an Agilent 2100 Bioanalyzer. Amplification of TCR beta CDR3 regions was carried out from RNA transcripts. The TCR CDR3 was subjected to a first round of RT-PCR using the HTBI primer set and the Qiagen OneStep RT-PCR kit. Libraries were constructed in a second round of multiplex PCR, after which size selection and purification were carried out. The libraries were sequenced on an Illumina HiSeq2000 using paired-end 100 bp reads. From the authors' description of their analysis: SOAPnuke was used to process the raw data, removing reads that contained adapters or uncalled bases, had a mean Phred below 15, or lacked an exact match to the constant primer or identifier. High-quality paired reads were merged using COPE v1.2.5, and each unique nucleotide sequence was defined as a clonotype. MiTCR v1.1 was used to align the clonotypes against IMGT TRBV, TRBD and TRBJ reference segments. The analysis included only V-J combinations with a frequency above 0.0001, which together covered 98% to 99.2% of the repertoires. A TCS score was defined as the ratio between F50 (clonal expansion) and ExV (chaos), using BLOSUM62-based TCRdist between CDR3 peptides within each V-J. Welch's t-statistics and random forest reduced fewer than 600 V-J features to roughly 13, which were used in a naive Bayes classifier (R e1071). Using fastp trimming at Q25 and MiXCR clonotype assembly, TCRdb reanalyzed the public sequencing data and kept in-frame beta chains. Rows with one shared CDR3 protein collapse into an entry with the most common genes and DNA. Here the V and J calls rest on TCRdb's processing, not on the authors' analysis. Recorded for this sample are around 430,000 distinct CDR3 sequences; around 14% of them occurred a single time. 32% of the sample comes from the top ten.

V drops 2 bases and J drops 5 bases, leaving 6 bases in between. The CDR3 starts with the cysteine, ends with the phenylalanine, and has 12 residues. Of all the DNA, just the CDR3 is kept, 36 bases in frame from base 1. CDR1 is given as ENHRY and CDR2 as SYGVKD, both from the germline V gene. The research as a whole found: No statistical method was used to fix the sample size in advance, and group allocation was not hidden from the investigators. Most expanded thyroid clonotypes (frequency above 0.001) were also detected in blood, suggesting blood repertoires may reflect thyroid immune responses. In validation, the model predicted progression to ophthalmopathy a median of roughly 6.5 months before onset, with roughly 70% sensitivity and roughly 73% specificity. Ophthalmopathy was separated from stable hyperthyroidism by a 13 V-J signature model, with approximately 89% sensitivity and about 84% specificity obtained in cross-validation and 80%/75% obtained in testing.

The sequenced material came from blood. Here the chain combines TRBV10-3 and TRBJ2-5; no D gene call is confident. This TCR was sampled from a woman in her thirties with Graves' hyperthyroidism. The CDR3 reads CAISEARETQYF. The DNA is TGTGCCATCAGTGAGGCTAGGGAGACCCAGTACTTC.